The 16 T cell receptor beta chains below all came from one sample that was sequenced in a study of PD-L1 blockade in urothelial cancer. The method was immunoSEQ multiplex PCR; TCRdb's version includes in-frame clones alone and lacks a portion of them. The sample consists of tens of thousands of clones, 84% of them appearing once. The sequenced sample was PBMCs, obtained around atezolizumab (anti-PD-L1) treatment. Receptors were obtained from a man aged 40-55 years with urothelial cancer.

V gene TRBV7-8 combines with J gene TRBJ2-2, with 9 bases matching TRBD1. The CDR3 has 20 amino acids. Germline assignment: CDR1 SGHVS and CDR2 FQNEAQ. Germline trimming cut 8 bases from V and 0 bases from J; bases unmatched to any gene: 19. The DNA for the CDR3 is TGTGCCAGCCTCAGGGGGACAGGGACATGGGGGGGCGCGAACACCGGGGAGCTGTTTTTT. Translated: CASLRGTGTWGGANTGELFF.

The chain uses TRBV7-6 and TRBJ2-5; D possibly corresponds to TRBD1 (6 bases). The CDR3 runs to 14 residues. V was pared by 1 base and J by 2 bases, with 8 bases between. Germline-derived CDR1 and CDR2 are SGHVS and FNYEAQ. The CDR3 coding sequence is TGTGCCAGCAGCTTAGAAAGGGGGCAAGAGACCCAGTACTTC. Translated, it gives CASSLERGQETQYF.

This clone was counted once. In nucleotides, the CDR3 is TGTGCCAGCAGCTTAGCGGCCAATGAGCAGTTCTTC. This translates into CASSLAANEQFF. The V and J genes are TRBV5-5 and TRBJ2-1, with D perhaps TRBD2 (5 bases). The CDR3 is made up of 12 amino acids. Germline CDR1 SGHKS, CDR2 YYEKEE (reference sequence). V was trimmed by 2 bases and J by 6 bases, leaving 6 bases between them.

This chain connects TRBV27 to TRBJ2-7, with D possibly being TRBD1 (5 bases). The CDR3 loop spans 9 amino acids. CDR1 is MNHEY and CDR2 is SMNVEV in the germline V gene (reference sequence). Trimming removed 11 bases from V and 7 bases from J, with 9 bases in between. The CDR3 bases are TGTGCCGGACCAGGGGAGCAGTACTTC. Translating it yields CAGPGEQYF.

This chain uses TRBV18 with TRBJ1-4; the D gene is possibly TRBD1 (6 bases). Germline-derived CDR1 and CDR2 are KGHSH and LQKENI. The CDR3 totals 14 residues. The germline V and J ends were trimmed by 3 bases and 5 bases, with 10 bases remaining between them. The CDR3 sequence is CASSPGTRNEKLFF. CDR3 DNA: TGTGCCAGCTCACCCGGGACAAGAAATGAAAAACTGTTTTTT.

The chain has TRBV6-5 and TRBJ2-1; 7 positions match TRBD1. The trim removed 5 bases at V and 0 bases at J, leaving 4 bases unmatched. Germline V gene lookup returns CDR1 MNHEY and CDR2 SVGAGI. This CDR3 has 15 residues. For the CDR3, the DNA is TGTGCCAGCAGTCAGGACAGGAGCTCCTACAATGAGCAGTTCTTC. This gives the protein CASSQDRSSYNEQFF.

The genes are TRBV5-1 and TRBJ2-3, with a possible D match to TRBD2 (6 bases). Germline CDR1 and CDR2: SGHRS and YFSETQ. V lost 7 bases to trimming and J lost 0 bases, with 18 bases between them. The CDR3 extends over 16 amino acids. The CDR3, as DNA: TGCGCCAGCGTCCCCTTTGCGGGGACTAGCACAGATACGCAGTATTTT. Protein sequence: CASVPFAGTSTDTQYF.

The rearrangement uses TRBV9 and TRBJ2-1, with 8 bases lining up with TRBD2. Trimming at V came to 3 bases and at J to 10 bases, leaving 9 bases not matched to a gene. The CDR3 length is 14 residues. Germline V gene sequence: CDR1 SGDLS, CDR2 YYNGEE. The CDR3 bases are TGTGCCAGCAGCGCCACTAGCGGTGGTGGCGAGCAGTTCTTC. It translates to CASSATSGGGEQFF.

The chain carries TRBV5-1 and TRBJ2-5; tentatively, D is TRBD2 (6 bases). Trimming left V 5 bases short and J 5 bases short, with 22 bases between. Germline loops: CDR1 SGHRS, CDR2 YFSETQ. The CDR3 has 16 residues. The CDR3 DNA reads TGCGCCAGCAGTCCCCTGGGGAGAGGAGGGTCCGAGACCCAGTACTTC. Translating it yields CASSPLGRGGSETQYF.

This chain connects TRBV5-1 to TRBJ2-1; 7 nucleotides line up with TRBD1. Germline values: CDR1 SGHRS, CDR2 YFSETQ. V shed 0 bases and J 1 base; nucleotides not matched to a gene: 4. The CDR3 spans 16 residues. The CDR3 bases are TGCGCCAGCAGCTTGGGACGACAGGGTTCCTACAATGAGCAGTTCTTC. Amino acid sequence: CASSLGRQGSYNEQFF.

The J gene is TRBJ1-2, the V gene TRBV28; D perhaps matches TRBD1 (5 bases). The CDR3 runs to 14 residues. Germline CDR1 MDHEN, CDR2 SYDVKM. V shed 4 bases and J shed 4 bases, with 13 bases lying between them. CDR3 bases: TGTGCCAGCAGTTACCCGACAGTGCCCTATGGCTACACCTTC. It yields the protein CASSYPTVPYGYTF.

The J gene is TRBJ2-2, the V gene TRBV4-1, with D possibly being TRBD2 (6 bases). Germline V gives CDR1 MGHRA, CDR2 YSYEKL. V lost 4 bases to trimming and J lost 4 bases, with 13 bases between them. The CDR3 consists of 15 residues. The CDR3 loop is CASSPPGERTGELFF. CDR3 coding DNA: TGCGCCAGCAGCCCTCCGGGGGAACGCACCGGGGAGCTGTTTTTT.

V usage is TRBV9 and J usage is TRBJ2-2, with D uncertain. Between the trimmed V and J ends, which lost 1 base and 7 bases, there was a span of 8 bases. The CDR3 contains 13 residues. CDR1 and CDR2 from the germline V gene are SGDLS and YYNGEE. In nucleotides, the CDR3 is TGTGCCAGCAGCGTAACGGGTCTCGGGGAGCTGTTTTTT. Translating it yields CASSVTGLGELFF. Complete variable domain (other parts from reference TRBV9 and TRBJ2-2): DSGVTQTPKHLITATGQRVTLRCSPRSGDLSVYWYQQSLDQGLQFLIQYYNGEERAKGNILERFSAQQFPDLHSELNLSSLELGDSALYFCASSVTGLGELFFGEGSRLTVL.

The chain has TRBV28 and TRBJ2-3; TRBD1 agrees at 7 bases. Looked up from germline, CDR1 is MDHEN and CDR2 is SYDVKM. The CDR3 spans 15 residues. V shed 5 bases, J shed 2 bases, and the junction held 7 bases outside the gene matches. The CDR3: CASSPEGATTDTQYF. The CDR3 nucleotides are TGTGCCAGCAGTCCCGAGGGGGCTACCACAGATACGCAGTATTTT.

A single count supports this clone. The J gene is TRBJ2-7, the V gene TRBV7-2; D is perhaps TRBD2 (5 bases). The CDR3 extends over 13 amino acids. V lost 1 base to trimming and J lost 7 bases, with 11 bases between them. Looked up from germline, CDR1 is SGHTA and CDR2 is FQGNSA. The CDR3 DNA reads as TGTGCCAGCAGCTTAGGGAGGACCACTGAGCAGTACTTC. Translated: CASSLGRTTEQYF.

This rearrangement joins TRBV12-2 to TRBJ2-7; the table assigns TRBD2, which was not confirmed against the DNA. TRBV12-2 is flagged as a pseudogene. The CDR3 is 14 residues long. The CDR3 nucleotides read TGTGCAGGACTTAGCGGGAAAGGAGATGACGAGCAGTACTTC. Residues: CAGLSGKGDDEQYF.